This TCR beta chain was sequenced in a study of CD8+CD57+ T cells in acquired aplastic anemia. Study summary: Sorted CD4+ and CD8+ cells yielded DNA averaging approximately 3 ug. General study findings and limits: About 27 shared CD8+ CDR3s appeared highly expressed within patients' immunodominant clones.

V gave up 4 bases and J gave up 3 bases; unmatched junction bases: 3. CDR1 is SGHRS, CDR2 YFSETQ, per germline. The CDR3 sequence is 14 residues long. About this clonotype itself: Its antigen remains unidentified.

Researchers used genomic DNA as the template to profile TCR beta VDJ and CDR3. TCRdb re-called the reads through MiXCR, storing one row per CDR3 protein. The sample has about 200,000 distinct CDR3 sequences, around three fifths seen once. The authors sequenced patients whose flow cytometry had shown CD8+CD57+ cell expansion. Patient blood was sampled before any therapy had been received. The rearrangement links TRBV5-1 to TRBJ1-5; 8 bases align to TRBD1. The sequenced material came from sorted CD4+, CD8+, or CD8+CD57+ T cells (not recorded which) from PBMCs. The clonotype comes from a human donor with aplastic anemia. The CDR3 reads CASSTGQDNQPQHF. Here the CDR3 DNA reads TGCGCCAGCAGCACGGGACAGGACAATCAGCCCCAGCATTTT.